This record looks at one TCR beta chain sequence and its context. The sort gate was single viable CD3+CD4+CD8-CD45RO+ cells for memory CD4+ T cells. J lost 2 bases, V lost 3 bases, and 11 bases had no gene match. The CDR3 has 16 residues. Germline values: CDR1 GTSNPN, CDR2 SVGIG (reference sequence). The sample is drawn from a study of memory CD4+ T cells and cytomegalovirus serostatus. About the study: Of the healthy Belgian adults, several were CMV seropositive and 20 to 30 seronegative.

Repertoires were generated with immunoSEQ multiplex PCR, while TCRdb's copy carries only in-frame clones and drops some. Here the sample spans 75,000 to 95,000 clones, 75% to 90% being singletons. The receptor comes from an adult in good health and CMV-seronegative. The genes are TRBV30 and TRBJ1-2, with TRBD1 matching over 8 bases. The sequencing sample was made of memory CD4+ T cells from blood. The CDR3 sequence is CAWRAFWTGTNYGYTF. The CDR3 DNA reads TGTGCCTGGAGAGCTTTCTGGACAGGGACAAACTATGGCTACACCTTC.